This TCR beta chain stems from a study of response to subunit inactivated influenza vaccine. TCRdb itself ran the RT-PCR reads through MiXCR, one entry per CDR3 protein. The table shows about 570,000 distinct CDR3 sequences, with roughly 10% occurring only once. Findings and caveats of the study: The authors proposed limited new T cell recruitment per seasonal influenza vaccination.

This clonotype was picked up a small number of times. Its antigen remains unknown. These same data were also listed under a study on T cells expressing NK-cell markers. That paper notes: TCR beta cDNA was generated via 5'RACE template switching incorporating UMIs. A few donors likewise had their CD3+CD56-NKG2C+ fraction led by these clonotypes.

The sample consisted of PBMCs from blood, taken on the day of vaccination. The TCR was taken from a man in his fifties or sixties who received an inactivated influenza vaccine.

CDR3 protein: CSARGDRTQETQYF. The DNA for the CDR3 is TGCAGTGCTAGAGGGGACAGGACGCAGGAGACCCAGTACTTC. The V and J genes are TRBV20-1 and TRBJ2-5; 8 bases line up with TRBD1. This CDR3 has 14 amino acids. Germline CDR1 and CDR2: DFQATT and SNEGSKA (reference sequence). V was clipped by 1 base and J by 5 bases; unmatched bases: 6.